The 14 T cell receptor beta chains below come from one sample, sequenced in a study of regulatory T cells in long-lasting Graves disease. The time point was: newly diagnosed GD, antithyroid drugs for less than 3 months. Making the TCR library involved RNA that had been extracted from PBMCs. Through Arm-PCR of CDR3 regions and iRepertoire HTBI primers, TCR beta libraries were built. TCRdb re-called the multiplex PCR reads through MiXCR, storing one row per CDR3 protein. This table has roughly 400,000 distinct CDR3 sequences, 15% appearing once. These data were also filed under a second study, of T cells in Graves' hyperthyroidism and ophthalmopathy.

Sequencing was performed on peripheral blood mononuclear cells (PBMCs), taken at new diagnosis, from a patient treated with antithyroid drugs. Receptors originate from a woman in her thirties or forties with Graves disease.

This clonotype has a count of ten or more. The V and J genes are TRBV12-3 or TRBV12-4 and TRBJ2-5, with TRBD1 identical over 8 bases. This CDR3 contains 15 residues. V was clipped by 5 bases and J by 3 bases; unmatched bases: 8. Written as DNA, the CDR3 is TGTGCCAGCAGTCGACAGGGGTTGAAGGAAGAGACCCAGTACTTC. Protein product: CASSRQGLKEETQYF.

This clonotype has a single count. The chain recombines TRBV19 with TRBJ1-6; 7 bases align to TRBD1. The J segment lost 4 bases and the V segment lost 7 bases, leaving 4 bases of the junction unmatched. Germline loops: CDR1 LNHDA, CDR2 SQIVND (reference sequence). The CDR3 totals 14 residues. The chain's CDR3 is CASTEGQYNSPLHF. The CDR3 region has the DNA TGTGCCAGTACCGAGGGACAGTATAATTCACCCCTCCACTTT.

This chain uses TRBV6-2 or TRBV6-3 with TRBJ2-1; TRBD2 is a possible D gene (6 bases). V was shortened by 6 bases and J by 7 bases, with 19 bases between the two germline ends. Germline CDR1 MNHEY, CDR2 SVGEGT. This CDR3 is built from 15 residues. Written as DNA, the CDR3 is TGTGCCAGCAGCGGACTTGATAGCGGAAAGAATGAGCAGTTCTTC. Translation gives CASSGLDSGKNEQFF.

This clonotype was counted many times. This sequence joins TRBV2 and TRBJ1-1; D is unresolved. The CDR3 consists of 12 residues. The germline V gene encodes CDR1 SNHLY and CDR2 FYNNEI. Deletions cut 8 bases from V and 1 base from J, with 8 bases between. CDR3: CASEDGNTEAFF. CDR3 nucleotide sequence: TGTGCCAGCGAGGACGGGAACACTGAAGCTTTCTTT.

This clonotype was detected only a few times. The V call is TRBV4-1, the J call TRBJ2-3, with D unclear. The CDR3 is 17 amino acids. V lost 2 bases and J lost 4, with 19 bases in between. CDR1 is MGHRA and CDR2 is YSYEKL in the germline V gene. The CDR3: CASSQSPGPIWADTQYF. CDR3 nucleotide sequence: TGCGCCAGCAGCCAATCCCCGGGCCCCATCTGGGCAGATACGCAGTATTTT.

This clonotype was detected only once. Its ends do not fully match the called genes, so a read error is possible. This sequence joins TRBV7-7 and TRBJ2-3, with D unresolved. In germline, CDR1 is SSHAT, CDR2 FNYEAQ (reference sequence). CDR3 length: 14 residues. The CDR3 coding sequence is TGTGCTAGCAGCTCCAGTATTTCCGGAGATACGCAGTATTTT. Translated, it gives CASSSSISGDTQYF.

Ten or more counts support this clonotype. CDR3 loop: CASSYSGTSGSYNEQFF. In nucleotides, the CDR3 is TGTGCCAGCAGTTACTCAGGGACTAGCGGGAGTTACAATGAGCAGTTCTTC. The chain couples TRBV6-2 or TRBV6-3 to TRBJ2-1; 14 bases align to TRBD2. V dropped 0 bases and J dropped 4; count of bases not matched to a gene: 2. The V gene's germline CDR1 is MNHEY and CDR2 SVGEGT. The CDR3 spans 17 residues.

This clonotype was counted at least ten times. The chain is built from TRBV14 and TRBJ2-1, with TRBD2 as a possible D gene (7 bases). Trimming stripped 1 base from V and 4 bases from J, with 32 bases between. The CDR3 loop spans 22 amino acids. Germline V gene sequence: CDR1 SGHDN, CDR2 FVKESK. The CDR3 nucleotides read TGTGCCAGCAGCCAAGTCCTAAGGTGGGGGGGCCAAGGGCCGGGAGCATACAATGAGCAGTTCTTC. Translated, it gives CASSQVLRWGGQGPGAYNEQFF.

This chain's CDR3 is CAISEGLAGGGSYNEQFF. CDR3 nucleotide sequence: TGTGCCATCAGTGAGGGGCTAGCGGGAGGGGGCTCCTACAATGAGCAGTTCTTC. The chain carries TRBV10-3 and TRBJ2-1; TRBD2 agrees at 12 bases. CDR1 and CDR2 (germline): ENHRY, SYGVKD. The CDR3 is 18 residues long. V trimming: 2 bases; J trimming: 0 bases; junction bases outside the gene matches: 5.

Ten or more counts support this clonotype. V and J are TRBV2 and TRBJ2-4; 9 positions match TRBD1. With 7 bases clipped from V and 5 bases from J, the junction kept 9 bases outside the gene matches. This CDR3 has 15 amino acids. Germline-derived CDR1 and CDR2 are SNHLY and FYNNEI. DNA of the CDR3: TGTGCCAGCAAGGACGTAACAGGGGGCGAAAACATTCAGTACTTC. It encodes CASKDVTGGENIQYF. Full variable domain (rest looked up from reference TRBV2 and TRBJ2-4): EPEVTQTPSHQVTQMGQEVILRCVPISNHLYFYWYRQILGQKVEFLVSFYNNEISEKSEIFDDQFSVERPDGSNFTLKIRSTKLEDSAMYFCASKDVTGGENIQYFGAGTRLSVL.

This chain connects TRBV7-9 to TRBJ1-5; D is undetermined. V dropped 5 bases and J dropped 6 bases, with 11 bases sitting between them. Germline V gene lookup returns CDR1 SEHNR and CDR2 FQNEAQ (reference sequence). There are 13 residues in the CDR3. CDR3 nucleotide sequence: TGTGCCAGCAGCCCTATTTTGAGTCAGCCCCAGCATTTT. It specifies CASSPILSQPQHF.

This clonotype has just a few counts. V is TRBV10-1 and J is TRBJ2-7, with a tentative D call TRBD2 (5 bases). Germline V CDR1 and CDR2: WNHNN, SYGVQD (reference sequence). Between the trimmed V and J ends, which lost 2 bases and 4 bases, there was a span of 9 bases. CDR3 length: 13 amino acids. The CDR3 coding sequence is TGCGCCAGCAGTGAGAGCGGCAGTTACGAGCAGTACTTC. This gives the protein CASSESGSYEQYF.

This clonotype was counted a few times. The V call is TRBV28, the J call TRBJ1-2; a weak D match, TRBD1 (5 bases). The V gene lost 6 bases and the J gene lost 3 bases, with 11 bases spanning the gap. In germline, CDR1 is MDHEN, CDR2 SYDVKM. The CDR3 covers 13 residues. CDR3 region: CASRSLGDYGYTF. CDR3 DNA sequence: TGTGCCAGCAGATCCCTGGGGGACTATGGCTACACCTTC.

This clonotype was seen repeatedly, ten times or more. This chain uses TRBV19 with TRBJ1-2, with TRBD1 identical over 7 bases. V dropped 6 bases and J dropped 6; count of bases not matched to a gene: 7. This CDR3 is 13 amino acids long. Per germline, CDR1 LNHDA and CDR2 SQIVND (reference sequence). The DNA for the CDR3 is TGTGCCAGTAGAACACAGGGGAAGGATGGCTACACCTTC. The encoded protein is CASRTQGKDGYTF. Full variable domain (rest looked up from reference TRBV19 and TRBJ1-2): DGGITQSPKYLFRKEGQNVTLSCEQNLNHDAMYWYRQDPGQGLRLIYYSQIVNDFQKGDIAEGYSVSREKKESFPLTVTSAQKNPTAFYLCASRTQGKDGYTFGSGTRLTVV.